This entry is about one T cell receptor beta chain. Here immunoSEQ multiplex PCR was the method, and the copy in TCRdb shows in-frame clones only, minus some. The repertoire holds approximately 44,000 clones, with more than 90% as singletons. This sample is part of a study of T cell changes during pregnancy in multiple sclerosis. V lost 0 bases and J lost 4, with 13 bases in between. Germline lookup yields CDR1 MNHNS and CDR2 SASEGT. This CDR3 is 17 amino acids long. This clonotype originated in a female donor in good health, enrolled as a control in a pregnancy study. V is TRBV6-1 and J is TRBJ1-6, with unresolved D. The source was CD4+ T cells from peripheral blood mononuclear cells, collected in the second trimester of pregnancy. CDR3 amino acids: CASSEAPTGIYNSPLHF. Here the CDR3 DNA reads TGTGCCAGCAGTGAAGCTCCAACGGGGATATATAATTCACCCCTCCACTTT.